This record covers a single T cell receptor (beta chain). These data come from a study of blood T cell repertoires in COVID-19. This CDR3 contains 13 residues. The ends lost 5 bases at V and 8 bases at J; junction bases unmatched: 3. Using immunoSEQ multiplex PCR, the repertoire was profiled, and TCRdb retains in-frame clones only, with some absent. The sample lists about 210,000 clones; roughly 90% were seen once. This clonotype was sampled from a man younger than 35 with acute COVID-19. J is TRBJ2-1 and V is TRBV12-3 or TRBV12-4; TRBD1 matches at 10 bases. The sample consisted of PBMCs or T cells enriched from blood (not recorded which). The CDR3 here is CASSRQGADEQFF. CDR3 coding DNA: TGTGCCAGCAGTAGACAGGGGGCAGATGAGCAGTTCTTC.